The following is a TCR beta chain sequence with its context. Its antigen is undetermined. CDR1 and CDR2 from the germline V gene are MNHNS and SASEGT. This CDR3 spans 15 amino acids. Deletions cut 5 bases from V and 2 bases from J, with 16 bases between. This entry comes from a study of cytomegalovirus exposure and HLA in healthy donors. Study outcomes and limitations: More clonal expansion characterized HLA-associated TCR beta chains than equally common others in a later analysis.

PCR amplification relied on 60 Vbeta primers (plus 13 Jbeta primers). Repertoires were generated with immunoSEQ multiplex PCR, while TCRdb's copy carries only in-frame clones and drops some. Its table lists some 180,000 clones. Among the donors, all were healthy bone marrow donors. Sequencing input: PBMCs. The TCR originated in a man aged 25 to 45 in good health and CMV-seronegative. The chain links TRBV6-1 to TRBJ2-7; TRBD2 might be the D (5 bases). The CDR3 spells CASSPFAGRPYEQYF. The DNA of the CDR3 is TGTGCCAGCAGTCCCTTTGCGGGTAGACCCTACGAGCAGTACTTC.